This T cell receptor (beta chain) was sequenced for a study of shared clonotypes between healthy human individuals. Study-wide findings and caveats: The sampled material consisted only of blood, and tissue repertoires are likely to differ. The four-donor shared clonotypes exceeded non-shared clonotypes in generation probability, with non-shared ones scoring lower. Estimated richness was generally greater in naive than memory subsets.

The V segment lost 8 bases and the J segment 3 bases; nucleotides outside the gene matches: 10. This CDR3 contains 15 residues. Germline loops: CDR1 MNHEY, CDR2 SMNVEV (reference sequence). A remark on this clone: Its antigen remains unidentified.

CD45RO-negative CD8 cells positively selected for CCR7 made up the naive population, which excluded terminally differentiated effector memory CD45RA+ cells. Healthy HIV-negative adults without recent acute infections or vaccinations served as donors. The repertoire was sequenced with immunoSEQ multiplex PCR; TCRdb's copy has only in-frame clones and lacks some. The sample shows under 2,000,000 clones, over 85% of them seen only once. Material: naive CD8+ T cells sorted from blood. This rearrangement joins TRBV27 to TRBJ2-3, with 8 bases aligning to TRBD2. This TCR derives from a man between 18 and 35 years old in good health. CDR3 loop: CASGVGAGVTDTQYF. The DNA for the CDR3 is TGTGCCAGCGGAGTTGGAGCGGGAGTGACAGATACGCAGTATTTT.